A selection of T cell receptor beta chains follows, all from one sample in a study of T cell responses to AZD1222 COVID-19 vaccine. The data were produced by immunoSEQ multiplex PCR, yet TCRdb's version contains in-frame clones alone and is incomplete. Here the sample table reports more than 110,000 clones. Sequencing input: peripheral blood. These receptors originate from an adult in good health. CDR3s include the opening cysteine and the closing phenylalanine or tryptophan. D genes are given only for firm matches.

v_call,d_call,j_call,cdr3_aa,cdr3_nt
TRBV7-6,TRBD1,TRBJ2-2,CASSKRQGAGTGELFF,TGTGCCAGCAGCAAACGACAGGGGGCAGGGACCGGGGAGCTGTTTTTT
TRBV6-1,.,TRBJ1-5,CASSERGFNQPQHF,TGTGCCAGCAGTGAACGCGGGTTCAATCAGCCCCAGCATTTT
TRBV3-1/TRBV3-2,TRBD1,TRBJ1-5,CASSDREWDQPQHF,TGTGCCAGCAGCGACAGGGAATGGGATCAGCCCCAGCATTTT
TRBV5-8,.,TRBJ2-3,CASSRNRVDTQYF,TGTGCCAGCAGCAGGAACAGGGTGGATACGCAGTATTTT
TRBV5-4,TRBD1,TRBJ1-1,CASSLPGTVNTEAFF,TGTGCCAGCAGCTTGCCAGGGACAGTCAACACTGAAGCTTTCTTT
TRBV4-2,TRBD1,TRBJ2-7,CASSQGTGGSYEQYF,TGTGCCAGCAGCCAGGGGACAGGGGGCTCCTACGAGCAGTACTTC
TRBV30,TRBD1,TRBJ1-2,CAWSVEGASGYTF,TGTGCCTGGAGTGTAGAGGGGGCAAGTGGCTACACCTTC
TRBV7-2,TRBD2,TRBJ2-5,CASSITGSGGETQYF,TGTGCCAGCAGCATCACGGGTAGCGGGGGGGAGACCCAGTACTTC
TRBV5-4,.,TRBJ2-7,CASSIYGYSSYEQYF,TGTGCCAGCAGCATCTATGGTTACAGCTCCTACGAGCAGTACTTC
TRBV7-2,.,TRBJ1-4,CASSLALWGATNEKLFF,TGTGCCAGCAGCTTAGCCCTATGGGGAGCAACTAATGAAAAACTGTTTTTT
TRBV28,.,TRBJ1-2,CASSLPHYGYTF,TGTGCCAGCAGTTTGCCTCACTATGGCTACACCTTC
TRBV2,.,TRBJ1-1,CASTRGNTEAFF,TGTGCCAGCACCAGGGGGAACACTGAAGCTTTCTTT
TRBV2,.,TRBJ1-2,CASSEGWSDYGYTF,TGTGCCAGCAGTGAAGGGTGGAGTGACTATGGCTACACCTTC
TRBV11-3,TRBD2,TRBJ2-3,CASSPLAGSSTDTQYF,TGTGCCAGCTCTCCACTAGCGGGGTCGAGCACAGATACGCAGTATTTT
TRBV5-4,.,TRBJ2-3,CASSFSGADTQYF,TGTGCCAGCAGCTTTTCCGGTGCGGATACGCAGTATTTT
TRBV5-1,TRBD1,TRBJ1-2,CASSPDRAGYTF,TGCGCCAGCAGCCCGGACAGGGCTGGCTACACCTTC
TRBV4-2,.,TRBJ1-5,CASSQVGNQPQHF,TGTGCCAGCAGCCAAGTGGGGAATCAGCCCCAGCATTTT
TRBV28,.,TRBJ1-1,CASSEHLDTEAFF,TGTGCCAGCAGTGAACACCTGGACACTGAAGCTTTCTTT
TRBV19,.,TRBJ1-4,CASSIPGGRNEKLFF,TGTGCCAGTAGTATCCCCGGGGGGAGAAATGAAAAACTGTTTTTT
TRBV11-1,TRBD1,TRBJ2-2,CASSLRRDRVDGELFF,TGTGCCAGCAGCTTGCGCCGGGACAGGGTTGACGGGGAGCTGTTTTTT
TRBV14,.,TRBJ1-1,CASSQGGVLAFF,TGTGCCAGCAGCCAAGGGGGAGTCCTAGCTTTCTTT
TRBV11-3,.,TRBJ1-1,CASSPGAGLGAFF,TGTGCCAGCAGCCCAGGGGCGGGGCTGGGGGCTTTCTTT
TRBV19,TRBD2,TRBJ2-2,CASSMGFGGAGGELFF,TGTGCCAGTAGTATGGGTTTCGGGGGGGCCGGCGGGGAGCTGTTTTTT
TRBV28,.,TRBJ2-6,CASKGGNSGANVLTF,TGTGCTAGCAAGGGGGGGAACTCTGGGGCCAACGTCCTGACTTTC
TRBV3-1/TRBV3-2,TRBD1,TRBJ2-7,CASSRQGPYEQYF,TGTGCCAGCAGTCGACAGGGACCCTACGAGCAGTACTTC
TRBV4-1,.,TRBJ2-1,CASSQFSYEQFF,TGCGCCAGCAGCCAATTCTCCTATGAGCAGTTCTTC
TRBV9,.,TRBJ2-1,CASSVAGDEQFF,TGTGCCAGCAGCGTAGCAGGGGATGAGCAGTTCTTC
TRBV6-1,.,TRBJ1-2,CASSEPGRGNYGYTF,TGTGCCAGCAGTGAACCCGGACGGGGTAACTATGGCTACACCTTC
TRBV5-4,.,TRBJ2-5,CASTPGRNYLQETQYF,TGTGCCAGCACCCCGGGTCGAAACTACCTCCAAGAGACCCAGTACTTC
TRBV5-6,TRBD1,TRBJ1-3,CASSLTGEIGNTIYF,TGTGCCAGCAGCTTGACAGGGGAGATTGGAAACACCATATATTTT
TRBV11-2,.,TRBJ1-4,CASSQEASVGEKLFF,TGTGCCAGCAGCCAGGAGGCGTCCGTCGGTGAAAAACTGTTTTTT
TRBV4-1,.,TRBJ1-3,CASSQGGDRIFSGNTIYF,TGCGCCAGCAGCCAAGGAGGGGACCGAATCTTCTCTGGAAACACCATATATTTT
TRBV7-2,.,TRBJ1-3,CASSLASSGNTIYF,TGTGCCAGCAGCTTAGCCAGCTCTGGAAACACCATATATTTT
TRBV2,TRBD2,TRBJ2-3,CASKENGGALDTQYF,TGTGCCAGCAAGGAAAACGGGGGGGCCTTAGATACGCAGTATTTT
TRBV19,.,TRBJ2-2,CASSGTNTGELFF,TGTGCCAGTAGTGGAACGAACACCGGGGAGCTGTTTTTT
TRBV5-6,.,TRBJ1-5,CASSLDSDSNQPQHF,TGTGCCAGCAGCCTGGACAGCGATAGCAATCAGCCCCAGCATTTT
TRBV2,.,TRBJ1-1,CASSRQEAFF,TGTGCCAGCAGCCGACAGGAAGCTTTCTTT
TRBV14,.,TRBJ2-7,CASSQVRSSFVYEQYF,TGTGCCAGCAGCCAAGTCCGATCTAGCTTCGTCTACGAGCAGTACTTC
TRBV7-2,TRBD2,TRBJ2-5,CASSPTSGLRETQYF,TGTGCCAGCAGCCCGACTAGCGGCTTGAGGGAGACCCAGTACTTC
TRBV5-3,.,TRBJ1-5,CARQRGAAQPQHF,TGTGCCAGACAAAGGGGGGCAGCTCAGCCCCAGCATTTT
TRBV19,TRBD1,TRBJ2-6,CASQDRGQSSGANVLTF,TGTGCCAGTCAGGACAGGGGGCAGTCCTCTGGGGCCAACGTCCTGACTTTC
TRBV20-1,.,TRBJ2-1,CSASSADLYNEQFF,TGCAGTGCTAGTTCGGCAGACCTTTACAATGAGCAGTTCTTC